These T cell receptor beta chains were read from a single sample in a study of shared clonotypes between healthy human individuals. Sequenced by immunoSEQ multiplex PCR; TCRdb stores in-frame clones only, minus some. The sample records 1.5 million to 2.5 million clones, about 95% being singletons. Sequencing input: naive CD8+ T cells sorted from blood. The receptors here all came from a young man in good health. The CDR3 runs from the conserved cysteine through the conserved F or W.

J gene: TRBJ2-1; V gene: TRBV5-1; CDR3 protein: CASSSPSTGINEQFF
J gene: TRBJ2-7; V gene: TRBV11-2; CDR3 protein: CASSPHRGRTYEQYF
J gene: TRBJ2-1; V gene: TRBV10-3; CDR3 protein: CAISGGREAESGGREQFF
J gene: TRBJ2-7; V gene: TRBV4-1; CDR3 protein: CASSLRQDSYEQYF
J gene: TRBJ2-7; V gene: TRBV5-1; CDR3 protein: CASSQGGTEQYF
J gene: TRBJ2-7; V gene: TRBV5-4; CDR3 protein: CASSFDGEQYF
J gene: TRBJ2-5; V gene: TRBV13; CDR3 protein: CASSLEGGGETQYF
J gene: TRBJ2-3; V gene: TRBV9; CDR3 protein: CASSAPEGLAGGVDTQYF
J gene: TRBJ2-2; V gene: TRBV14; CDR3 protein: CASSPQWEQNTGELFF
J gene: TRBJ2-1; V gene: TRBV5-8; CDR3 protein: CASSLQQMPNEQFF
J gene: TRBJ1-2; V gene: TRBV30; CDR3 protein: CAWGRTGGNGYTF
J gene: TRBJ2-1; V gene: TRBV4-1; CDR3 protein: CASSQVSGGAYNEQFF
J gene: TRBJ1-6; V gene: TRBV6-1; CDR3 protein: CASWSLLGNNSPLHF
J gene: TRBJ2-5; V gene: TRBV6-1; CDR3 protein: CASSSTDFGETQYF
J gene: TRBJ2-7; V gene: TRBV5-4; CDR3 protein: CASSLGSGQSYEQYF
J gene: TRBJ2-7; V gene: TRBV13; CDR3 protein: CASSLGGYEQYF
J gene: TRBJ2-1; V gene: TRBV6-1; CDR3 protein: CASTVLAEGYNEQFF
J gene: TRBJ2-7; V gene: TRBV2; CDR3 protein: CASVPAAGHYEQYF
J gene: TRBJ1-1; V gene: TRBV27; CDR3 protein: CASSLSNGVTEAFF
J gene: TRBJ2-2; V gene: TRBV2; CDR3 protein: CASSEYWGTGELFF
J gene: TRBJ2-7; V gene: TRBV28; CDR3 protein: CASSFSGQSYEQYF
J gene: TRBJ1-2; V gene: TRBV5-4; CDR3 protein: CASSSGWDLYGYTF
J gene: TRBJ1-5; V gene: TRBV6-5; CDR3 protein: CASSYYDGGQPQHF
J gene: TRBJ1-1; V gene: TRBV6-1; CDR3 protein: CASRGWLDMNTEAFF
J gene: TRBJ2-2; V gene: TRBV6-5; CDR3 protein: CASSYGLTGELFF
J gene: TRBJ2-3; V gene: TRBV19; CDR3 protein: CASSIGWTSGREDTQYF
J gene: TRBJ2-3; V gene: TRBV2; CDR3 protein: CASSDGITSTDTQYF
J gene: TRBJ2-7; V gene: TRBV9; CDR3 protein: CASSPGRGGYEQYF
J gene: TRBJ2-5; V gene: TRBV5-6; CDR3 protein: CASSTGTEETQYF
J gene: TRBJ1-3; V gene: TRBV7-9; CDR3 protein: CASSSPTSRGDTIYF
J gene: TRBJ2-5; V gene: TRBV5-4; CDR3 protein: CASSLGTGTELQETQYF
J gene: TRBJ2-5; V gene: TRBV11-2; CDR3 protein: CASSPGTLIGETQYF